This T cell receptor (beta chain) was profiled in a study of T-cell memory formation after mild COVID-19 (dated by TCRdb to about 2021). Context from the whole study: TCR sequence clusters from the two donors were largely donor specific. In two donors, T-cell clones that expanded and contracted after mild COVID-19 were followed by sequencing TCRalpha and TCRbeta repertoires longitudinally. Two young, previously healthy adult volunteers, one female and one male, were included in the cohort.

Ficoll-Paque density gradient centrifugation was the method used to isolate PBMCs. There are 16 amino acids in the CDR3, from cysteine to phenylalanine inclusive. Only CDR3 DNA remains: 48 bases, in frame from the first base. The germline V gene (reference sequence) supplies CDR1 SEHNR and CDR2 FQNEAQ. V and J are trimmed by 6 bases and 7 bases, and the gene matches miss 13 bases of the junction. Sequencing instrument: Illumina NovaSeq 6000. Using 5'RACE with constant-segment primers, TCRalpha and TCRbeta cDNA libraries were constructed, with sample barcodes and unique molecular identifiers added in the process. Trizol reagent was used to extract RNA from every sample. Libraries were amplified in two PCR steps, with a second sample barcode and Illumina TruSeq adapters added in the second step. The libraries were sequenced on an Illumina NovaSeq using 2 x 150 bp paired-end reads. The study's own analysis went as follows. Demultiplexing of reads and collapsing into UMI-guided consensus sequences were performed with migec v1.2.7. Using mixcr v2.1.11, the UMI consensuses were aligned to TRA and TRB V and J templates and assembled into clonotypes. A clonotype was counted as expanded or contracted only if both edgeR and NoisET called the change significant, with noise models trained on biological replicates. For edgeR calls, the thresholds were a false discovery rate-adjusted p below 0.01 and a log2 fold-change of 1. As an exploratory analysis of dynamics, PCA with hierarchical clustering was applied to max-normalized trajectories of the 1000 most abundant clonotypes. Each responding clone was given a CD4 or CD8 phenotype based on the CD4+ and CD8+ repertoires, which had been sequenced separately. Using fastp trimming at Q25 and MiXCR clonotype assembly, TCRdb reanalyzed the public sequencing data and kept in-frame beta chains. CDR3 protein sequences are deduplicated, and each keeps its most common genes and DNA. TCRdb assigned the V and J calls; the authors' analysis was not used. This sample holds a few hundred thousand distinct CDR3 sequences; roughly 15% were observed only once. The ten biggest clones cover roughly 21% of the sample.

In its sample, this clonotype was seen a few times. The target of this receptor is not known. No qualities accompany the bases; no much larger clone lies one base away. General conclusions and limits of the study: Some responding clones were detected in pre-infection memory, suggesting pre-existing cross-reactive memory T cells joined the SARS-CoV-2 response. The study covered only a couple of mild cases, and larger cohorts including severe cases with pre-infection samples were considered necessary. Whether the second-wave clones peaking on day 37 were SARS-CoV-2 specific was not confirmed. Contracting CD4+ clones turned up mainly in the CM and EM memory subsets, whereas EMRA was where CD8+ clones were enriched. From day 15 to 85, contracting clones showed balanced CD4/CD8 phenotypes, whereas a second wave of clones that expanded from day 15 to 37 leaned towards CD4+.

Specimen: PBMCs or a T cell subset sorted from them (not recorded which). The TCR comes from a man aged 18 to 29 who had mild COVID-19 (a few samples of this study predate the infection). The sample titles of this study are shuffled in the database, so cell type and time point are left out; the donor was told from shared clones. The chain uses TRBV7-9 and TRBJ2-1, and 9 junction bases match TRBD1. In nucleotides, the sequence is TGTGCCAGCAGTAACACCGGGACAGGGAGTACGAATGAGCAGTTCTTC. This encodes CASSNTGTGSTNEQFF.